This T cell receptor beta chain derives from a study of blood T cell repertoires in COVID-19. Study context: Sources were T cells, B-cell-depleted T cells, or PBMCs; the material itself was cDNA or gDNA.

Produced via immunoSEQ multiplex PCR; TCRdb's table is partial and in-frame only. The sample has about 180,000 clones, roughly 78% seen once; the top ten hold more than 7%. Details on this clone: At one end the junction does not follow the germline gene, possibly because of a read error.

Per the germline V gene, CDR1 is LNHDA and CDR2 is SQIVND (reference sequence). The CDR3 loop spans 14 amino acids. The sample consisted of peripheral blood. The clonotype was recovered from a woman in her sixties or seventies with COVID-19, enrolled during active disease. The V call is TRBV19, the J call TRBJ2-7, with D unclear. The CDR3 coding sequence is TGTGCCAGTAGCATAGCTTCCACTGTCCAAGAGCAGTACTTC. It specifies CASSIASTVQEQYF.